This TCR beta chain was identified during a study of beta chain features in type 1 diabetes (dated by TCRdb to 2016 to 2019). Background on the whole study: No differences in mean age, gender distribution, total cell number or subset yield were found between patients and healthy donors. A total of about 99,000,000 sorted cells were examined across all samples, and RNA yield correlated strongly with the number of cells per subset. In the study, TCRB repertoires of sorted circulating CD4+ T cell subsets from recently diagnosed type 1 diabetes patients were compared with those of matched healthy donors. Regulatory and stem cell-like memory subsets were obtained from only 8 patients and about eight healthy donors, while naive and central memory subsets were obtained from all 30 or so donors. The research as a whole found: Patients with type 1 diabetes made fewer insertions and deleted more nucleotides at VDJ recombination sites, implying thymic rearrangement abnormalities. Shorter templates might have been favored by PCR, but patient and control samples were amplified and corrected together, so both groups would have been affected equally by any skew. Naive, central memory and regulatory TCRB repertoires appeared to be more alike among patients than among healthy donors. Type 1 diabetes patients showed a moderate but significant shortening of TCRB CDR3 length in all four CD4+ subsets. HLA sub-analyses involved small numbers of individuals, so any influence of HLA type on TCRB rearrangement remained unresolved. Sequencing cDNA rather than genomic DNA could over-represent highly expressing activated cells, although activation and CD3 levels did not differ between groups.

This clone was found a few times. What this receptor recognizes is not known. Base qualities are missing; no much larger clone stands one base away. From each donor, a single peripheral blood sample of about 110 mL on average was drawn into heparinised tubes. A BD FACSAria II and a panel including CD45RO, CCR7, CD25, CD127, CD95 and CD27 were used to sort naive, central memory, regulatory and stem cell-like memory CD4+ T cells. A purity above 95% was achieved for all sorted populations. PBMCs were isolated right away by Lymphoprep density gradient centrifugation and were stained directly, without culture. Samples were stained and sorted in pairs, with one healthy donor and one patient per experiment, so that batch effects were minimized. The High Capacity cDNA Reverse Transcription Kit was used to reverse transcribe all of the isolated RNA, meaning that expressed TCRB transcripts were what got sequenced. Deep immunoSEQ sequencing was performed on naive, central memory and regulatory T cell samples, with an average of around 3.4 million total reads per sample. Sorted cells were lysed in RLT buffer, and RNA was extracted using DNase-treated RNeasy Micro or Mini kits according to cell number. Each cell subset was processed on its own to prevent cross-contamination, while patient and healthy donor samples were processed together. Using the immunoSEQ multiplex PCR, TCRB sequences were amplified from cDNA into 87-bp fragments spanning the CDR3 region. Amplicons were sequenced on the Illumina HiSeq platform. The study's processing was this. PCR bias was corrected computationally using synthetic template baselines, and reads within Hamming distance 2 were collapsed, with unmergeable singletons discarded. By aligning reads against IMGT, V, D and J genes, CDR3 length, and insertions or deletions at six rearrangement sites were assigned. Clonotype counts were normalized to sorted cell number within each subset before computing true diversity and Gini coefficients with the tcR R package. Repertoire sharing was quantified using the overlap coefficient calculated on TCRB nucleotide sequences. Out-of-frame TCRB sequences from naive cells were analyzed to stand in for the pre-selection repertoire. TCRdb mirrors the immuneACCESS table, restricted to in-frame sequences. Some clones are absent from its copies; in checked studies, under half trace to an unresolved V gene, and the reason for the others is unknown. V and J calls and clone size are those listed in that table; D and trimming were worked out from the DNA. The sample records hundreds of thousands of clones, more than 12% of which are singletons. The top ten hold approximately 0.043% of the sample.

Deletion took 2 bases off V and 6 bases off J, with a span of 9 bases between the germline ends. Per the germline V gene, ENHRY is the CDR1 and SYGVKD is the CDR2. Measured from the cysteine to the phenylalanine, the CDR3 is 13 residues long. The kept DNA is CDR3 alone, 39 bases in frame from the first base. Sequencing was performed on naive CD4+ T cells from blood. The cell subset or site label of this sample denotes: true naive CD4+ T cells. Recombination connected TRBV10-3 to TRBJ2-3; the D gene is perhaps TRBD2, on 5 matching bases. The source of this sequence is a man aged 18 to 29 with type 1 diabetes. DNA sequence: TGTGCCATCAGTGAGCCCTCGGGGGATACGCAGTATTTT. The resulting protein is CAISEPSGDTQYF.